A selection of T cell receptor beta chains follows, all from one sample in a study of T cells in Graves' hyperthyroidism and ophthalmopathy. TCRdb re-derived calls from the multiplex PCR reads in MiXCR, one entry per CDR3 protein. Altogether about 400,000 distinct CDR3 sequences are present, around 16% being singletons, with the ten largest covering 28%. The sequencing input was blood. These receptors were obtained from a woman aged 18-30 years with Graves' hyperthyroidism that later progressed to Graves' ophthalmopathy. CDR3s include the opening cysteine and the closing phenylalanine or tryptophan. The order of the fields is CDR3 length, clone size, J gene, D gene, V gene, CDR3 DNA, CDR3 protein. D genes are given only for firm matches. Clone size appears in some rows only: once, few, many, or a class for an expanded clone.

len: 15
abundance: NA
j_gene: TRBJ1-2
d_gene: TRBD1
v_gene: TRBV3-1
CDR3nt: TGTGCCAGCAGCCAACCGGACAGGGGGGGCTATGGCTACACCTTC
CDR3aa: CASSQPDRGGYGYTF

len: 16
abundance: few
j_gene: TRBJ2-7
d_gene: NA
v_gene: TRBV14
CDR3nt: TGTGCCAGCAGCCAAGGATACGGGAGTGTCCTCTACGAGCAGTACTTC
CDR3aa: CASSQGYGSVLYEQYF

len: 16
abundance: NA
j_gene: TRBJ2-3
d_gene: NA
v_gene: TRBV6-1
CDR3nt: TGTGCCAGCAGCCCCAAGCGGGCAACTACACAGGATACGCAGTATTTT
CDR3aa: CASSPKRATTQDTQYF

len: 18
abundance: once
j_gene: TRBJ1-5
d_gene: TRBD1
v_gene: TRBV14
CDR3nt: TGTGCCAGCACCGGGGGGACAGGGGGCTGGTATAGCAATCAGCCCCAGCATTTT
CDR3aa: CASTGGTGGWYSNQPQHF

len: 16
abundance: many
j_gene: TRBJ2-1
d_gene: TRBD2
v_gene: TRBV28
CDR3nt: TGTGCCAGCAGTGGACTAGCGGGTCCCTCCTACAATGAGCAGTTCTTC
CDR3aa: CASSGLAGPSYNEQFF

len: 14
abundance: NA
j_gene: TRBJ2-1
d_gene: NA
v_gene: TRBV20-1
CDR3nt: TGCAGTGCTAGCGTCGGGCCGTCCTACAATGAGCAGTTCTTC
CDR3aa: CSASVGPSYNEQFF

len: 15
abundance: few
j_gene: TRBJ2-1
d_gene: NA
v_gene: TRBV3-2
CDR3nt: TGTGCCAGCAGCCCTGGAGGCTATACAGGTAATGAGCAGTTCTTC
CDR3aa: CASSPGGYTGNEQFF

len: 14
abundance: many
j_gene: TRBJ2-7
d_gene: NA
v_gene: TRBV2
CDR3nt: TGTGCCAGCAGTAACAGGGCGAGCTCCTACGAGCAGTACTTC
CDR3aa: CASSNRASSYEQYF

len: 14
abundance: many
j_gene: TRBJ1-5
d_gene: NA
v_gene: TRBV7-2
CDR3nt: TGTGCCAGCAGCCCCAGGGTTCGCGGGCAGCCCCAGCATTTT
CDR3aa: CASSPRVRGQPQHF

len: 14
abundance: NA
j_gene: TRBJ2-7
d_gene: TRBD2
v_gene: TRBV27
CDR3nt: TGTGCCAGCAGTTTATCGGGAGGGCCCAATGAGCAGTACTTC
CDR3aa: CASSLSGGPNEQYF

len: 16
abundance: NA
j_gene: TRBJ1-5
d_gene: TRBD1
v_gene: TRBV20-1
CDR3nt: TGCAGTGCAAATTACAGGGGGCGGTGGAGCAATCAGCCCCTGCATTTT
CDR3aa: CSANYRGRWSNQPLHF

len: 16
abundance: many
j_gene: TRBJ2-5
d_gene: NA
v_gene: TRBV9
CDR3nt: TGTGCCAGCAGCCCTCAGTTTCGAACGGGCCAAGAGACCCAGTACTTC
CDR3aa: CASSPQFRTGQETQYF

len: 17
abundance: few
j_gene: TRBJ2-2
d_gene: NA
v_gene: TRBV18
CDR3nt: TGTGCCAGCTCACCAGTTCCGGGAACTTCGAACACCGGGGAGCTGTTTTTT
CDR3aa: CASSPVPGTSNTGELFF

len: 16
abundance: NA
j_gene: TRBJ2-2
d_gene: TRBD1
v_gene: TRBV9
CDR3nt: TGTGCCAGCAGCGTAGTCCGGGACAGCCTCACCGGGGAGCTGTTTTTT
CDR3aa: CASSVVRDSLTGELFF

len: 12
abundance: NA
j_gene: TRBJ2-3
d_gene: NA
v_gene: TRBV28
CDR3nt: TGTGCCAGCAGTTTAAGTGGGCCGGCGCAGTATTTT
CDR3aa: CASSLSGPAQYF

len: 14
abundance: few
j_gene: TRBJ2-7
d_gene: NA
v_gene: TRBV7-2
CDR3nt: TGTGCCAGCAGGGAAAGGACGACCTCCTACGAGCAGTACTTC
CDR3aa: CASRERTTSYEQYF

len: 14
abundance: NA
j_gene: TRBJ1-1
d_gene: TRBD1
v_gene: TRBV20-1
CDR3nt: TGCAGTACTAGAAGCCGGGACAGGTTAAGGGAAGCTTTCTTT
CDR3aa: CSTRSRDRLREAFF

len: 12
abundance: many
j_gene: TRBJ2-7
d_gene: NA
v_gene: TRBV6-2/TRBV6-3
CDR3nt: TGTGCCAGCGGCAAGAGCTCCTACGAGCAGTACTTC
CDR3aa: CASGKSSYEQYF

len: 12
abundance: few
j_gene: TRBJ2-3
d_gene: NA
v_gene: TRBV6-1
CDR3nt: TGTGCCAGCGGCTTTCGGGCAGATACGCAGTATTTT
CDR3aa: CASGFRADTQYF

len: 15
abundance: many
j_gene: TRBJ2-2
d_gene: TRBD2
v_gene: TRBV28
CDR3nt: TGTGCCAGCAACAGCGTAGCGGGAAACACCGGGGAGCTGTTTTTT
CDR3aa: CASNSVAGNTGELFF

len: 12
abundance: many
j_gene: TRBJ1-2
d_gene: NA
v_gene: TRBV30
CDR3nt: TGTGCCTGGAGTGTGGGGGGCGATGGCTACACCTTC
CDR3aa: CAWSVGGDGYTF

len: 13
abundance: NA
j_gene: TRBJ2-1
d_gene: NA
v_gene: TRBV10-2
CDR3nt: TGCGCCAGCAGTATACTAGCTACGGATGAGCAGTTCTTC
CDR3aa: CASSILATDEQFF

len: 14
abundance: NA
j_gene: TRBJ2-7
d_gene: NA
v_gene: TRBV9
CDR3nt: TGTGCCAGCAGCGTAGGAGGGACAACCCAGGAGCAGTACTTC
CDR3aa: CASSVGGTTQEQYF

len: 14
abundance: NA
j_gene: TRBJ2-2
d_gene: NA
v_gene: TRBV6-5
CDR3nt: TGTGCCAGCAGTTACAAGTTGAACACCGGGGAGCTGTTTTTT
CDR3aa: CASSYKLNTGELFF

len: 13
abundance: many
j_gene: TRBJ2-3
d_gene: NA
v_gene: TRBV9
CDR3nt: TGTGCCAGCAGCGTAGACCACACAGATACGCAGTATTTT
CDR3aa: CASSVDHTDTQYF

len: 17
abundance: few
j_gene: TRBJ1-6
d_gene: NA
v_gene: TRBV6-1
CDR3nt: TGTGCCAGCAGTGAAAGTCGGGGACTCGTATATAATTCACCCCTCCACTTT
CDR3aa: CASSESRGLVYNSPLHF